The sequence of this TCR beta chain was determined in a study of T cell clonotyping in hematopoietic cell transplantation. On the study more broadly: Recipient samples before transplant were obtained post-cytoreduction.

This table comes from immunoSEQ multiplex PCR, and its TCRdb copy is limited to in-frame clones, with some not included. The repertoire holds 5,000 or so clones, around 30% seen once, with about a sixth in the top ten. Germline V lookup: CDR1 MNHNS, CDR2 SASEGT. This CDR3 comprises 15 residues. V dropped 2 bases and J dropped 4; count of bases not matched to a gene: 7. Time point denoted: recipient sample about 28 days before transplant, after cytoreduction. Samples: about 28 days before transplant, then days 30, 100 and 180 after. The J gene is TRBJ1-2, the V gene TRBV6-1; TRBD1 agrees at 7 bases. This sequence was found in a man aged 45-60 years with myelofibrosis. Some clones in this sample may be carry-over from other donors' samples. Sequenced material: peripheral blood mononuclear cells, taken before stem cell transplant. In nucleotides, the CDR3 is TGTGCCAGCAGTGAAAGGACAGGCGGATTCTATGGCTACACCTTC. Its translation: CASSERTGGFYGYTF.